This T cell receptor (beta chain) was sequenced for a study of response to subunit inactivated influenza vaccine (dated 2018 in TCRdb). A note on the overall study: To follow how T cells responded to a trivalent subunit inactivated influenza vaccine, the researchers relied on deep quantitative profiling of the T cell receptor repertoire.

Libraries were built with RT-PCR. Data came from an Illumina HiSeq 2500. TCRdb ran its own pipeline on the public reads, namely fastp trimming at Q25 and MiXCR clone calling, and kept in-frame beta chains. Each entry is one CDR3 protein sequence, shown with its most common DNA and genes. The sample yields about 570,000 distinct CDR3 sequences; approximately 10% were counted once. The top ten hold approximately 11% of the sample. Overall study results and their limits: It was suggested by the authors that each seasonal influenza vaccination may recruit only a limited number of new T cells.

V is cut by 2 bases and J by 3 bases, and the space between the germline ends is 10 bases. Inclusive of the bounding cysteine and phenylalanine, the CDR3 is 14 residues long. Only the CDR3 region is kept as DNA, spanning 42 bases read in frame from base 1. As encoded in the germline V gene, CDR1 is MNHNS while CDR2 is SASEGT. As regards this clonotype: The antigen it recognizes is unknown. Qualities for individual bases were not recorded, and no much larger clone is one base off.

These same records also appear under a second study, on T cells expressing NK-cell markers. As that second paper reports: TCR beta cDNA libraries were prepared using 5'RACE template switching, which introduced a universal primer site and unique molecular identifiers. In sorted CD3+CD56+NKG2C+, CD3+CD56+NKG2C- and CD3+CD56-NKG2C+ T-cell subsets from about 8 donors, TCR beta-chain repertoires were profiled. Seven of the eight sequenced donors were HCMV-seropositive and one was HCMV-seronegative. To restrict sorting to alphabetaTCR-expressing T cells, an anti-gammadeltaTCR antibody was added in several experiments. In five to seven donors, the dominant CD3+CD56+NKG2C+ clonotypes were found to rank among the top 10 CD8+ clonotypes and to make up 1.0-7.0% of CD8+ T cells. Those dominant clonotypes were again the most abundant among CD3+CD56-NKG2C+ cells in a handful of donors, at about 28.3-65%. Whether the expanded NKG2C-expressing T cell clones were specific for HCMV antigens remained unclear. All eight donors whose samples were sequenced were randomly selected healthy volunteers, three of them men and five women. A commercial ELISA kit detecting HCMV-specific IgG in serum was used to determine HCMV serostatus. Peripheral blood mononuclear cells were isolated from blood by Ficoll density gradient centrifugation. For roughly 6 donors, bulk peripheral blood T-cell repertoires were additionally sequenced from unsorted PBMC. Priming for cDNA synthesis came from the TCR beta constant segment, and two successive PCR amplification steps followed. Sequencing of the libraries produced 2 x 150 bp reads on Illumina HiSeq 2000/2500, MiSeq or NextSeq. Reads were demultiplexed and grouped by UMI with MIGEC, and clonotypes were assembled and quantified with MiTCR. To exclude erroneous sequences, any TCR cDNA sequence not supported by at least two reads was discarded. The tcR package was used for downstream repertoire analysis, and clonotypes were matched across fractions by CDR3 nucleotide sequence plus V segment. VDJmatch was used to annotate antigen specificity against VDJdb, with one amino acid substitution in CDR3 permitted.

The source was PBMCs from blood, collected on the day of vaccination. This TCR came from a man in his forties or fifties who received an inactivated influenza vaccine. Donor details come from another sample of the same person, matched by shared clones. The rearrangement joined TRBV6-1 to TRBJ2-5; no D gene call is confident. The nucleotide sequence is TGTGCCAGCAGTGAATCCCTGATCAAAGAGACCCAGTACTTC. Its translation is CASSESLIKETQYF.